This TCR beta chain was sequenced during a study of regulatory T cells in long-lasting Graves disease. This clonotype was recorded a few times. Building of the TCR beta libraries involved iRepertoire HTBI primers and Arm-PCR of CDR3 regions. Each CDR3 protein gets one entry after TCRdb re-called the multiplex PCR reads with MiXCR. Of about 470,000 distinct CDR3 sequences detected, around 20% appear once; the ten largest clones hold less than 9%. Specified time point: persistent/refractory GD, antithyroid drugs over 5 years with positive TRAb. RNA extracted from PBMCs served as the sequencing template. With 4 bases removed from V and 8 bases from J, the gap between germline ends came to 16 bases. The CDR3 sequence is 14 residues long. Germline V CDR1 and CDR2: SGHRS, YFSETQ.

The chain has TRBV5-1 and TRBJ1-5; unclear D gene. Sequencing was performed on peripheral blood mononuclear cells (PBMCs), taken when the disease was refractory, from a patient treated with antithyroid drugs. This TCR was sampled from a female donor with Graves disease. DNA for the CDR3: TGCGCCAGCAGCCCGACCAAGTTCGGGGAGCCCCAGCATTTT. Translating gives CASSPTKFGEPQHF.